The 31 T cell receptor beta chains below all came from one sample that was sequenced in a study of radiation and T cells in renal cell carcinoma. The method was immunoSEQ multiplex PCR; TCRdb's version includes in-frame clones alone and lacks a portion of them. The sample carries roughly 130,000 clones, about 88% recorded once. The time point: baseline pretreatment blood. Treatment indicated: 15 Gy SBRT to primary tumor, nephrectomy 4 weeks later. The sequenced sample was blood, obtained from a patient whose treatment included radiotherapy and nephrectomy. The receptors originated from a woman aged 50 to 65 with renal cell carcinoma.

The J gene is TRBJ2-2, the V gene TRBV9; the D gene is possibly TRBD2 (5 bases). Germline V gene data show CDR1 as SGDLS and CDR2 as YYNGEE. Trimming stripped 0 bases from V and 5 bases from J, with 20 bases between. The CDR3 consists of 18 residues. The CDR3, as DNA: TGTGCCAGCAGCGTAGATAGCTTAAGATCCTCGGGAACCGGGGAGCTGTTTTTT. Amino acids: CASSVDSLRSSGTGELFF. Based on the CDR3 plus reference TRBV9 and TRBJ2-2, the full variable domain is DSGVTQTPKHLITATGQRVTLRCSPRSGDLSVYWYQQSLDQGLQFLIQYYNGEERAKGNILERFSAQQFPDLHSELNLSSLELGDSALYFCASSVDSLRSSGTGELFFGEGSRLTVL.

CDR3 residues: CASTPSPTSNTEAFF. DNA of the CDR3: TGTGCCAGTACCCCTTCCCCGACAAGTAACACTGAAGCTTTCTTT. V gene TRBV19 combines with J gene TRBJ1-1, with unresolved D. Looked up from germline, CDR1 is LNHDA and CDR2 is SQIVND (reference sequence). The CDR3 has 15 residues. With 7 bases removed from V and 2 bases from J, the gap between germline ends came to 17 bases.

The chain carries TRBV6-4 and TRBJ2-1; D tentatively reads TRBD1 or TRBD2 (5 bases each). Germline V gene sequence: CDR1 MRHNA, CDR2 SNTAGT. The CDR3 contains 13 residues. Trimming pared 2 bases from V and 10 bases from J, leaving 12 bases between. As DNA, the CDR3 is TGTGCCAGCAGTGACCCGCCATGGGGGGAGCAGTTCTTC. Its protein is CASSDPPWGEQFF.

V gene TRBV19 combines with J gene TRBJ1-4, with 8 bases lining up with TRBD1. The V gene end was trimmed by 7 bases and the J gene end by 6 bases; junction bases not matched to a gene: 10. The germline V gene has CDR1 LNHDA and CDR2 SQIVND (reference sequence). The CDR3 contains 15 residues. CDR3 protein: CASTNGQGRHEKLFF. CDR3 DNA sequence: TGTGCCAGTACCAATGGACAGGGTCGTCATGAAAAACTGTTTTTT. The full variable domain, with the rest looked up from reference TRBV19 and TRBJ1-4, is DGGITQSPKYLFRKEGQNVTLSCEQNLNHDAMYWYRQDPGQGLRLIYYSQIVNDFQKGDIAEGYSVSREKKESFPLTVTSAQKNPTAFYLCASTNGQGRHEKLFFGSGTQLSVL.

This chain connects TRBV7-6 to TRBJ1-6; D is undetermined. There are 16 residues in the CDR3. Germline CDR1 and CDR2: SGHVS and FNYEAQ. Trimming shortened V by 1 base and J by 2 bases, and 9 bases separated the two germline ends. The CDR3 loop is CASSLEAEAYNSPLHF. In DNA form, the CDR3 reads TGTGCCAGCAGCTTAGAGGCAGAGGCCTATAATTCACCCCTCCACTTT. The full variable domain, completed using reference TRBV7-6 and TRBJ1-6, is GAGVSQSPRYKVTKRGQDVALRCDPISGHVSLYWYRQALGQGPEFLTYFNYEAQQDKSGLPNDRFSAERPEGSISTLTIQRTEQRDSAMYRCASSLEAEAYNSPLHFGNGTRLTVT.

This clone was observed a few times. The genes are TRBV12-5 and TRBJ2-2, with 11 bases lining up with TRBD1. Germline V gene lookup returns CDR1 LGHNT and CDR2 FRNRAP. The CDR3 length is 16 residues. The V segment lost 3 bases and the J segment 7 bases; nucleotides outside the gene matches: 7. CDR3 sequence reads: CASGFGTGGSNGELFF. DNA of the CDR3: TGTGCTAGTGGTTTTGGGACAGGGGGTTCGAACGGGGAGCTGTTTTTT.

The chain combines TRBV5-4 with TRBJ2-2, with D possibly being TRBD2 (7 bases). Germline CDR1 reads SGHNT; CDR2 reads YYREEE (reference sequence). CDR3 length: 13 amino acids. V was pared by 4 bases and J by 6 bases, with 10 bases between. The CDR3 spells CASSRGGAGELFF. In DNA form, the CDR3 reads TGTGCCAGCAGCAGGGGGGGGGCCGGGGAGCTGTTTTTT.

The chain has TRBV11-2 and TRBJ1-3; D ambiguous. CDR1 SGHAT and CDR2 FQNNGV come from the germline V gene. V was trimmed by 0 bases and J by 1 base, leaving 13 bases between them. CDR3 length: 17 residues. In DNA, the CDR3 is TGTGCCAGCAGCTTAGAAGGAGGGCTGTTGTCTGGAAACACCATATATTTT. Amino acids: CASSLEGGLLSGNTIYF. Together with reference TRBV11-2 and TRBJ1-3, the CDR3 gives the full variable domain: EAGVAQSPRYKIIEKRQSVAFWCNPISGHATLYWYQQILGQGPKLLIQFQNNGVVDDSQLPKDRFSAERLKGVDSTLKIQPAKLEDSAVYLCASSLEGGLLSGNTIYFGEGSWLTVV.

Only a few counts were recorded for this clone. The V call is TRBV6-1, the J call TRBJ2-3; D gene ambiguous. The germline gives CDR1 MNHNS, CDR2 SASEGT. The V end lost 7 bases, the J end lost 2 bases, and 16 bases lay between the germline ends. The CDR3 runs to 15 residues. CDR3 in DNA: TGTGCCAGCAACCGAGGCAACCCATCCACAGATACGCAGTATTTT. Protein product: CASNRGNPSTDTQYF.

The chain combines TRBV4-3 with TRBJ1-2, with 10 bases that match TRBD1. The trim removed 3 bases at V and 7 bases at J, leaving 11 bases unmatched. This CDR3 has 16 residues. Germline V gene lookup returns CDR1 LGHNA and CDR2 YSLEER. CDR3 coding DNA: TGCGCCAGCAGCCAGCGTAAGGGACAGGGGTTCGGTGGCTACACCTTC. Translating gives CASSQRKGQGFGGYTF.

The rearrangement joins TRBV7-8 to TRBJ1-1; 7 bases agree with TRBD1. Germline-derived CDR1 and CDR2 are SGHVS and FQNEAQ. The J segment lost 6 bases and the V segment lost 1 base, leaving 8 bases of the junction unmatched. The CDR3 loop spans 15 amino acids. CDR3 protein: CASSLGDRVRSEAFF. CDR3 coding DNA: TGTGCCAGCAGCTTAGGCGACAGGGTTCGGTCTGAAGCTTTCTTT.

The chain is built from TRBV18 and TRBJ1-1, with D hard to call. The CDR3 extends over 13 amino acids. Trimming took off 2 bases at V and 4 bases at J, with 8 bases between the two ends. Per the germline V gene, CDR1 is KGHSH and CDR2 is LQKENI. As DNA, the CDR3 is TGTGCCAGCTCACCAGACCGGTCCACTGAAGCTTTCTTT. Translating it yields CASSPDRSTEAFF.

DNA for the CDR3: TGCGCCAGCAGCCCTCTCCAAACTAATGAAAAACTGTTTTTT. This encodes CASSPLQTNEKLFF. V and J are TRBV5-1 and TRBJ1-4, with no clear D. V was pared by 4 bases and J by 1 base, with 8 bases between. The CDR3 is 14 amino acids. Germline V CDR1 and CDR2: SGHRS, YFSETQ.

CDR3 nucleotides: TGCGCCAGCAATAAGCTCGGCAGTGACCAAGAGACCCAGTACTTC. This translates into CASNKLGSDQETQYF. The chain recombines TRBV5-1 with TRBJ2-5; D gene ambiguous. The CDR3 totals 15 residues. The germline V gene encodes CDR1 SGHRS and CDR2 YFSETQ. Trimming stripped 6 bases from V and 0 bases from J, with 15 bases between.

V and J are TRBV10-3 and TRBJ1-1; perhaps TRBD1 as D (5 bases). From germline, CDR1 is ENHRY and CDR2 SYGVKD. Trimming pared 6 bases from V and 1 base from J, leaving 12 bases between. CDR3 length equals 14 residues. Here the CDR3 DNA reads TGTGCCATCAGGGAAGGCAGGGAGAACACTGAAGCTTTCTTT. This gives the protein CAIREGRENTEAFF.

This clone was counted a single time. The chain employs TRBV19 and TRBJ2-7; D remains unclear. V lost 1 base and J lost 0, with 10 bases in between. Germline assignment: CDR1 LNHDA and CDR2 SQIVND (reference sequence). CDR3 length: 15 amino acids. The CDR3 nucleotides are TGTGCCAGTAGTATAGGTCATCTGAGCTCCTACGAGCAGTACTTC. It translates to CASSIGHLSSYEQYF. The full variable domain, with the rest looked up from reference TRBV19 and TRBJ2-7, is DGGITQSPKYLFRKEGQNVTLSCEQNLNHDAMYWYRQDPGQGLRLIYYSQIVNDFQKGDIAEGYSVSREKKESFPLTVTSAQKNPTAFYLCASSIGHLSSYEQYFGPGTRLTVT.

The genes are TRBV5-1 and TRBJ2-7; 13 positions agree with TRBD2. The V segment lost 4 bases and the J segment 2 bases; nucleotides outside the gene matches: 6. Germline assignment: CDR1 SGHRS and CDR2 YFSETQ. CDR3 length: 16 residues. In DNA, the CDR3 is TGCGCCAGCAGCCTTCGACTAGCGGGGGGCGCCTACGAGCAGTACTTC. Its translation is CASSLRLAGGAYEQYF.

The gene calls are TRBV7-9 and TRBJ1-5; a weak D match, TRBD1 (5 bases). Trimming took off 5 bases at V and 0 bases at J, with 14 bases between the two ends. CDR1 SEHNR and CDR2 FQNEAQ come from the germline V gene (reference sequence). The CDR3 covers 16 residues. This CDR3 is CASSPLTGTSNQPQHF. Here the CDR3 DNA reads TGTGCCAGCAGCCCACTAACAGGAACTAGCAATCAGCCCCAGCATTTT.

The rearrangement joins TRBV5-5 to TRBJ2-7, with a weak D call TRBD1 (6 bases). CDR3 length equals 15 residues. The germline gives CDR1 SGHKS, CDR2 YYEKEE (reference sequence). V was shortened by 1 base and J by 8 bases, with 19 bases between the two germline ends. The CDR3 bases are TGTGCCAGCAGCTTGTCCGGTGAGGGGGTGAACAAGCAGTACTTC. Protein: CASSLSGEGVNKQYF.

The DNA of the CDR3 is TGTGCCAGCAGTACCCCAGGGAGTTTCAACTATGGCTACACCTTC. Translated, it gives CASSTPGSFNYGYTF. The rearrangement uses TRBV28 and TRBJ1-2, with D perhaps matching TRBD1 (5 bases). CDR3 length: 15 amino acids. CDR1 is MDHEN and CDR2 is SYDVKM in the germline V gene. The V and J ends lost 5 bases and 2 bases respectively, with 15 bases between them.

CDR3 sequence: CASSYYANTGELFF. CDR3 DNA: TGTGCCAGCAGTTACTACGCGAACACCGGGGAGCTGTTTTTT. The V gene is TRBV6-5, the J gene TRBJ2-2; no firm D call. CDR3 length: 14 residues. Germline CDR1 and CDR2: MNHEY and SVGAGI. Trimming stripped 1 base from V and 0 bases from J, with 3 bases between.

This clone appeared a few times. This CDR3 is CASTLGPLGTGELFF. The DNA for the CDR3 is TGTGCCAGCACCTTGGGTCCGTTGGGGACCGGGGAGCTGTTTTTT. This rearrangement joins TRBV7-3 to TRBJ2-2; no firm D call. CDR1 is SGHTA and CDR2 is FQGTGA in the germline V gene. The V end lost 7 bases, the J end lost 5 bases, and 17 bases lay between the germline ends. The CDR3 sequence is 15 residues long.

This chain uses TRBV5-1 with TRBJ2-7, with D unresolved. V was cut by 0 bases and J by 5 bases, with 12 bases left in between. Looked up from germline, CDR1 is SGHRS and CDR2 is YFSETQ. This CDR3 region has 14 residues. The CDR3 DNA follows: TGCGCCAGCAGCTTGGGAACGGTTCCAAACGAGCAGTACTTC. Translated: CASSLGTVPNEQYF.

The rearrangement joins TRBV15 to TRBJ2-2; 9 bases are shared with TRBD1. There are 16 residues in the CDR3. From germline, CDR1 is LNHNV and CDR2 YYDKDF (reference sequence). J lost 5 bases, V lost 3 bases, and 7 bases had no gene match. This CDR3 reads CATSSYRGLETGELFF. The CDR3 DNA is TGTGCCACCAGCAGTTACAGGGGGCTTGAGACCGGGGAGCTGTTTTTT.

The chain is built from TRBV9 and TRBJ2-2, with TRBD2 matching 9 bases. V trimming: 4 bases; J trimming: 3 bases; junction bases outside the gene matches: 4. There are 15 residues in the CDR3. From germline, CDR1 is SGDLS and CDR2 YYNGEE. The CDR3: CASSLRGGHTGELFF. The CDR3 nucleotides read TGTGCCAGCAGCTTGCGGGGGGGCCACACCGGGGAGCTGTTTTTT.

The rearrangement joins TRBV7-3 to TRBJ2-2; TRBD1 is a possible D gene (5 bases). The CDR3 spans 15 residues. Germline V gene sequence: CDR1 SGHTA, CDR2 FQGTGA. With 5 bases removed from V and 1 base from J, the gap between germline ends came to 11 bases. The CDR3 loop reads CASSQDNLNTGELFF. Here the CDR3 DNA reads TGTGCCAGCAGCCAGGACAATTTGAACACCGGGGAGCTGTTTTTT.

The J gene is TRBJ2-5, the V gene TRBV6-6, with D unresolved. Germline loops: CDR1 MNHNY, CDR2 SVGAGI (reference sequence). Deletions cut 5 bases from V and 1 base from J, with 14 bases between. CDR3 length equals 15 residues. The CDR3 sequence is CASSEPGRVQETQYF. The CDR3 DNA is TGTGCCAGCAGTGAGCCAGGACGGGTCCAAGAGACCCAGTACTTC.

J is TRBJ1-2 and V is TRBV4-2; D call uncertain. Germline V CDR1 and CDR2: LGHNA, YNFKEQ. The V end lost 3 bases, the J end lost 6 bases, and 14 bases lay between the germline ends. CDR3 size: 14 residues. CDR3: CASSHHAEKDGYTF. CDR3 nucleotide sequence: TGTGCCAGCAGCCATCACGCGGAAAAGGATGGCTACACCTTC.

For the CDR3, the DNA is TGTGCCAGCAGGAAAATCTCCGGGACAGGCAACTATGGCTACACCTTC. Its protein is CASRKISGTGNYGYTF. The chain couples TRBV4-2 to TRBJ1-2; 8 bases agree with TRBD1. The V and J ends lost 6 bases and 2 bases, in that order; junction bases with no gene match: 11. Germline lookup yields CDR1 LGHNA and CDR2 YNFKEQ. The CDR3 extends over 16 amino acids.

The chain links TRBV29-1 to TRBJ2-3; D unresolved. This CDR3 spans 10 amino acids. CDR1 SQVTM and CDR2 ANQGSEA come from the germline V gene. Trimming cost V 3 bases and J 6 bases, with 4 bases left between them. CDR3 in DNA: TGCAGCGTTGAGGCCGATACGCAGTATTTT. As protein: CSVEADTQYF.

J is TRBJ2-2 and V is TRBV6-5; 8 bases are a match to TRBD1. Trimming removed 1 base from V and 2 bases from J; junction bases left unmatched: 3. This CDR3 spans 16 amino acids. Looked up from germline, CDR1 is MNHEY and CDR2 is SVGAGI. CDR3 protein: CASSYYGTGNTGELFF. CDR3 nucleotides: TGTGCCAGCAGTTACTACGGGACAGGAAACACCGGGGAGCTGTTTTTT.